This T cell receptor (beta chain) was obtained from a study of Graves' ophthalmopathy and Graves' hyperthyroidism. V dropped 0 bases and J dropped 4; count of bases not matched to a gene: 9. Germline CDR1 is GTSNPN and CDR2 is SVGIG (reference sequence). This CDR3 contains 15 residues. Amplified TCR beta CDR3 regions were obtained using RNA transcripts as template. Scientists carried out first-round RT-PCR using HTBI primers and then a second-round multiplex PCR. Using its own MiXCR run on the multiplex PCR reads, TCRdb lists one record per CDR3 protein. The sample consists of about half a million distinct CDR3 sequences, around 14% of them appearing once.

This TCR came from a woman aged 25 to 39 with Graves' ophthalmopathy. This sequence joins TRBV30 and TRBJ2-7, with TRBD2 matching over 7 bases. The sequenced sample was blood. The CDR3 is CAWSVKREPLYEQYF. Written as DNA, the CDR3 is TGTGCCTGGAGTGTTAAGCGGGAACCCTTATACGAGCAGTACTTC.